The rows below give T cell receptor beta chains drawn from one sample of a study of blood T cell repertoires in COVID-19. Clones were sequenced by immunoSEQ multiplex PCR, and TCRdb holds only the in-frame ones, with some missing. This sample carries 100,000 or so clones, 85% to 95% of them seen once, and the ten largest clones take approximately 5.8%. The sample was peripheral blood. Receptor source: a man aged 50-60 years with active COVID-19. CDR3s leave out the opening cysteine and the closing phenylalanine or tryptophan.

v_gene,CDR3aa
TRBV10-3,ALTGLGTEAF
TRBV6-5,ASRADVTTDTQY
TRBV11-2,ASSRILGEQF
TRBV7-9,ASSLVTPKNTGELF
TRBV28,ASGDGGSGTPKETQY
TRBV4-2,ASSRPKGTSGSQEQF
TRBV15,ATSREGRSYEQY
TRBV10-2,ASSERLAGGPLYEQY
TRBV19,ASSIDRENTEAF
TRBV5-4,ASSLGSGNTGELF
TRBV28,ASRGGLDSGNTIY
TRBV29-1,SSQDNEQF
TRBV6-6,ASSYSTSSYEQY
TRBV18,ASSPRTGGLGYT
TRBV12-3/TRBV12-4,ASQTGISEAF
TRBV28,ASSPWGQAATNEKLF
TRBV3-1/TRBV3-2,ASSPPSIEAQY
TRBV11-2,ASSLAGGGNTEAF
TRBV27,ASSLSPTGVGYT
TRBV11-2,ASSGTGFGASGYT
TRBV5-6,ASSLDRGGFSYNEQF
TRBV6-5,ASSLTGTAKYEQY
TRBV2,ASSPVNEKLF
TRBV5-1,ASSFSRETEAF
TRBV24-1,ATSGRGTGELF
TRBV19,ASSIGQAFSGANVLT
TRBV3-1/TRBV3-2,ATLNSGIAKNIQY
TRBV2,ASTERDNSPLH